This T cell receptor beta chain was documented in a study of blood T cell repertoires in COVID-19. Study-level information: COVID-19 samples from acute and convalescent phases originated in the United States, Italy and Spain. The analysed material was cDNA or gDNA that came from T cells, B-cell-depleted T cells, or PBMCs.

Original data processing: Counts of nucleated cells, estimated from reference gene primer amplification, were obtained. Clones were read by immunoSEQ multiplex PCR, and TCRdb kept only the in-frame ones, dropping some. D and trimming were read from the DNA, whereas the V and J calls and clone size are those reported in that table. The table includes 360,000 or so clones, around 89% detected once. The CDR3 length is 12 residues. Trimming pared 3 bases from V and 4 bases from J, leaving 9 bases between. Germline CDR1 is DFQATT and CDR2 is SNEGSKA (reference sequence). V is TRBV20-1 and J is TRBJ1-1, with D unclear. The TCR was taken from a man younger than 35 with active or convalescent COVID-19. The sample comprised peripheral blood. The chain's CDR3 is CSASWARTEAFF. The CDR3 DNA follows: TGCAGTGCTAGTTGGGCGCGCACTGAAGCTTTCTTT.